Sequencing of this T cell receptor beta chain was carried out in a study of beta chain features in type 1 diabetes. About the study: All samples yielded roughly 100,000,000 examined sorted cells.

As for this clone: Its antigen is unknown.

Investigators reverse transcribed all isolated RNA, so they sequenced expressed TCRB transcripts. Clones were sequenced by immunoSEQ multiplex PCR, and TCRdb holds only the in-frame ones, with some missing. The data contain around 710,000 clones, roughly 12% of them seen just once; the ten biggest clones take up roughly 0.11%. A CD45RO/CCR7/CD25/CD127/CD95/CD27 panel sorted naive, central memory, regulatory and stem cell-like memory CD4+ cells. Germline CDR1 reads MNHEY; CDR2 reads SVGAGI. CDR3 size: 15 residues. The V end lost 5 bases, the J end lost 0 bases, and 12 bases lay between the germline ends. Whole-study results and caveats: Among patients with Type 1 diabetes, TCRB CDR3s were moderately but significantly shorter in every one of the four CD4+ subsets.

The J gene is TRBJ2-3, the V gene TRBV6-5, with no clear D. This clonotype was sampled from a man under 40 with type 1 diabetes. The sequenced material came from naive CD4+ T cells from blood. The CDR3 loop is CASSKLQASTDTQYF. CDR3 coding DNA: TGTGCCAGCAGTAAACTACAAGCTAGCACAGATACGCAGTATTTT.